Each of the 27 T cell receptor beta chains below was sequenced from the same sample in a study of Ad26.COV2.S vaccination and SARS-CoV-2 variants. Generated by immunoSEQ multiplex PCR, the TCRdb table keeps only in-frame clones and is missing some. The repertoire holds about 410,000 clones, with about nine tenths as singletons. Described treatment: 15 to 20 received Ad26.COV2.S at low or high dose, single or two shots; 5 received placebo; per-sample allocation not given. Repertoires come from day 63 after the first vaccine or placebo injection. The source was peripheral blood, collected in a trial of Ad26.COV2.S vaccine versus placebo. The receptors were gathered from a person aged 18 to 65 who received the Ad26.COV2.S COVID-19 vaccine or a placebo.

The chain has TRBV10-1 and TRBJ2-1, with D perhaps TRBD1 or TRBD2 (5 bases each). The CDR3 is 16 residues long. CDR1 is WNHNN, CDR2 SYGVQD, per germline (reference sequence). Trimming took off 3 bases at V and 6 bases at J, with 18 bases between the two ends. The CDR3 spells CASSEISGRRFNEQFF. CDR3 nucleotides: TGCGCCAGCAGTGAAATCTCGGGACGGCGGTTCAATGAGCAGTTCTTC.

The CDR3 nucleotides are TGTGCCAGCAGCTCCGAAGGGGGGCGCGTCAATTCACCCCTCCACTTT. This translates into CASSSEGGRVNSPLHF. The V and J genes are TRBV7-8 and TRBJ1-6, with a weak D call TRBD1 (6 bases). CDR3 length: 16 amino acids. Trimming took off 4 bases at V and 7 bases at J, with 17 bases between the two ends. Germline V gives CDR1 SGHVS, CDR2 FQNEAQ.

The chain carries TRBV11-3 and TRBJ2-1, with D maybe TRBD2 (6 bases). CDR1 SGHNT and CDR2 YENEEA come from the germline V gene. V shed 5 bases and J shed 3 bases, with 14 bases lying between them. The CDR3 is 15 amino acids. DNA for the CDR3: TGTGCCAGCAGCCCCGGGAGCAATAGCTACAATGAGCAGTTCTTC. This codes for CASSPGSNSYNEQFF.

J is TRBJ2-5 and V is TRBV5-1; 7 bases match TRBD1. The germline V gene has CDR1 SGHRS and CDR2 YFSETQ. Losses at the gene ends were 4 bases for V and 5 bases for J; bases not matched to a gene: 8. The CDR3 loop spans 14 amino acids. The CDR3 DNA reads TGCGCCAGCAGCCTTACAGGGGTGGGGGAGACCCAGTACTTC. Its translation: CASSLTGVGETQYF.

This chain links TRBV6-2 or TRBV6-3 with TRBJ1-3; D is uncertain. The CDR3 runs to 15 residues. CDR1 is MNHEY and CDR2 is SVGEGT in the germline V gene. The V end lost 2 bases, the J end lost 0 bases, and 8 bases lay between the germline ends. The CDR3 sequence: CASSYPALSGNTIYF. The CDR3 bases are TGTGCCAGCAGTTACCCAGCGCTCTCTGGAAACACCATATATTTT.

This clone has only one observation. The chain employs TRBV13 and TRBJ2-5, with D maybe TRBD2 (5 bases). In germline, CDR1 is PRHDT, CDR2 FYEKMQ (reference sequence). CDR3 length: 13 residues. The V end lost 5 bases, the J end lost 5 bases, and 12 bases lay between the germline ends. Here the CDR3 DNA reads TGTGCCAGCAGCGACGGGCGGGCGGAGACCCAGTACTTC. This encodes CASSDGRAETQYF.

The V call is TRBV14, the J call TRBJ2-7, with 7 positions matching TRBD1. Trimming took 0 bases from V and 0 from J; bases not matched to a gene: 8. The CDR3 loop spans 17 amino acids. The germline V gene encodes CDR1 SGHDN and CDR2 FVKESK. The CDR3 bases are TGTGCCAGCAGCCAAGAAAGGCCCGGACAGGTCTCCTACGAGCAGTACTTC. Translation gives CASSQERPGQVSYEQYF.

This clone was counted once. The chain is built from TRBV4-2 and TRBJ1-5, with a tentative D call TRBD1 (5 bases). The CDR3 totals 16 residues. Trimming left V 4 bases short and J 4 bases short, with 17 bases between. The germline CDR1 and CDR2 sequences are LGHNA and YNFKEQ. The CDR3 sequence is CASSPYPRQRNQPQHF. The CDR3 DNA sequence: TGTGCCAGCAGCCCCTACCCGAGACAGCGTAATCAGCCCCAGCATTTT.

The V call is TRBV10-3, the J call TRBJ2-7; D may be TRBD1 (5 bases). The CDR3 covers 15 residues. Deletions cut 8 bases from V and 4 bases from J, with 21 bases between. CDR1 ENHRY and CDR2 SYGVKD come from the germline V gene. CDR3 loop: CAISDTRSSSYEQYF. CDR3 DNA sequence: TGTGCCATCTCGGACACGAGGTCGTCCTCTTACGAGCAGTACTTC.

The chain uses TRBV19 and TRBJ1-4, with D perhaps TRBD1 (6 bases). The CDR3 has 18 residues. Germline V gene lookup returns CDR1 LNHDA and CDR2 SQIVND (reference sequence). With 5 bases removed from V and 4 bases from J, the gap between germline ends came to 23 bases. The CDR3 loop is CASSPTRGQGLGNEKLFF. CDR3 DNA: TGTGCCAGTAGTCCAACGCGGGGGCAGGGGTTGGGTAATGAAAAACTGTTTTTT.

The J gene is TRBJ2-7, the V gene TRBV12-1; the D segment call TRBD2 is taken from the table without a DNA check. TRBV12-1 is noted as a pseudogene. CDR3 size: 13 residues. The CDR3 bases are TGTGCCAGCAGCTTTGTTACGGGGTACGAGCAGTACTTC. Its translation: CASSFVTGYEQYF.

The rearrangement links TRBV6-1 to TRBJ1-1; TRBD1 aligns across 7 bases. The CDR3 runs to 17 residues. CDR1 is MNHNS and CDR2 is SASEGT in the germline V gene. Trimming cost V 0 bases and J 3 bases; bases outside gene matches: 10. The CDR3 region has the DNA TGTGCCAGCAGTGAAGCATTAGGTGGAGGGGGCGACACTGAAGCTTTCTTT. Residues: CASSEALGGGGDTEAFF.

The chain couples TRBV19 to TRBJ1-6; no definite D call. The CDR3 contains 15 residues. V was trimmed by 0 bases and J by 5 bases, leaving 8 bases between them. Germline V gives CDR1 LNHDA, CDR2 SQIVND (reference sequence). The CDR3 DNA is TGTGCCAGTAGTATAGAATACCTTCATAATTCACCCCTCCACTTT. Translation: CASSIEYLHNSPLHF.

The J gene is TRBJ1-5, the V gene TRBV19; tentative D call: TRBD1 (5 bases). The CDR3 extends over 17 amino acids. Germline V gene data show CDR1 as LNHDA and CDR2 as SQIVND (reference sequence). Trimming took 3 bases from V and 0 from J, leaving 15 bases between them. This CDR3 reads CASSMSGLGFSNQPQHF. In DNA form, the CDR3 reads TGTGCCAGTAGTATGTCAGGGCTTGGTTTTAGCAATCAGCCCCAGCATTTT.

The rearrangement uses TRBV5-1 and TRBJ1-3; D gene unclear. From germline, CDR1 is SGHRS and CDR2 YFSETQ. V lost 0 bases, J lost 2 bases, and 9 bases lay in between. This CDR3 is built from 15 residues. Written as DNA, the CDR3 is TGCGCCAGCAGCTTGGCTCCCATCACTGGAAACACCATATATTTT. Amino acid sequence: CASSLAPITGNTIYF.

This chain uses TRBV7-8 with TRBJ1-2; 7 bases fit TRBD1. This CDR3 spans 16 amino acids. CDR1 and CDR2 from the germline V gene are SGHVS and FQNEAQ. After removal of 5 bases from V and 8 bases from J, the junction contained 17 bases not matched to a gene. The CDR3: CASSHRTGSVFGGYTF. The DNA of the CDR3 is TGTGCCAGCAGCCATCGGACAGGTTCCGTTTTTGGGGGCTACACCTTC.

CDR3 protein: CAWGLNTGGAFF. The CDR3 DNA sequence: TGTGCCTGGGGGCTTAATACAGGGGGAGCTTTCTTT. The chain has TRBV30 and TRBJ1-1, with TRBD1 matching over 8 bases. V lost 5 bases and J lost 10; bases outside the gene matches: 9. This CDR3 contains 12 residues. Germline CDR1 GTSNPN, CDR2 SVGIG (reference sequence). The whole variable domain, filled in from reference TRBV30 and TRBJ1-1, reads SQTIHQWPATLVQPVGSPLSLECTVEGTSNPNLYWYRQAAGRGLQLLFYSVGIGQISSEVPQNLSASRPQDRQFILSSKKLLLSDSGFYLCAWGLNTGGAFFGQGTRLTVV.

The J gene is TRBJ1-1, the V gene TRBV5-1, with TRBD1 matching over 8 bases. The CDR3 runs 15 residues. The V gene's germline CDR1 is SGHRS and CDR2 YFSETQ. With 0 bases clipped from V and 1 base from J, the junction kept 2 bases outside the gene matches. The CDR3 nucleotides read TGCGCCAGCAGCTTGGCCGACAGGGGGAACACTGAAGCTTTCTTT. Its protein is CASSLADRGNTEAFF.

This clone was seen only a few times. V gene TRBV2 combines with J gene TRBJ1-6; the D gene is possibly TRBD1 (6 bases). The CDR3 sequence is 15 residues long. Trimming pared 6 bases from V and 5 bases from J, leaving 14 bases between. Germline CDR1 and CDR2: SNHLY and FYNNEI. The CDR3 spells CASRVRGMNNSPLHF. CDR3 DNA: TGTGCCAGCAGAGTCAGGGGCATGAATAATTCACCCCTCCACTTT.

This clone appeared once. The rearrangement joins TRBV20-1 to TRBJ1-2; tentative D call: TRBD1 (5 bases). The germline V gene has CDR1 DFQATT and CDR2 SNEGSKA (reference sequence). The CDR3 has 11 residues. CDR3 bases: TGCAGCACCCCGGGGCTGGGTGGCTACACCTTC. Translated, it gives CSTPGLGGYTF.

This clone was seen a few times. The rearrangement joins TRBV19 to TRBJ2-7; TRBD1 or TRBD2 may be the D gene (5 bases each). V was trimmed by 6 bases and J by 0 bases, leaving 12 bases between them. The CDR3 extends over 14 amino acids. CDR1 LNHDA and CDR2 SQIVND come from the germline V gene (reference sequence). The CDR3 region is CASSRTGASYEQYF. The DNA for the CDR3 is TGTGCCAGTAGCAGGACTGGGGCCTCCTACGAGCAGTACTTC.

The chain joins TRBV3-1 (or the pseudogene TRBV3-2) to TRBJ1-2; 11 bases map to TRBD1. This CDR3 contains 14 residues. V lost 4 bases to trimming and J lost 3 bases; unmatched junction nucleotides: 1. Germline V gives CDR1 LGHDT, CDR2 YNNKEL (reference sequence). CDR3 amino acids: CASSRGQGDYGYTF. As DNA, the CDR3 is TGTGCCAGCAGCCGGGGACAGGGGGACTATGGCTACACCTTC.

A note on this clone: The same CDR3 can be traced to other DNA sequences in this sample. This sequence joins TRBV12-3 or TRBV12-4 and TRBJ2-5; D remains ambiguous. The CDR3 runs to 12 residues. The V gene lost 6 bases and the J gene lost 5 bases, with 10 bases spanning the gap. The CDR3: CASSLGWETQYF. The CDR3 nucleotides read TGTGCCAGCAGCTTGGGGTGGGAGACCCAGTACTTC.

V and J are TRBV6-2 or TRBV6-3 and TRBJ1-5, with D perhaps matching TRBD1 (5 bases). Germline CDR1 is MNHEY and CDR2 is SVGEGT. The CDR3 totals 13 residues. V lost 7 bases and J lost 7, with 14 bases in between. CDR3 bases: TGTGCCAGCACCCCAGGGAGAAACCAGCCCCAGCATTTT. Its translation is CASTPGRNQPQHF.

The chain's CDR3 is CASSLEDYASTDTQYF. CDR3 DNA: TGTGCCAGCAGCTTAGAGGACTATGCTAGCACAGATACGCAGTATTTT. This chain connects TRBV7-9 to TRBJ2-3; perhaps TRBD2 as D (6 bases). Trimming removed 1 base from V and 0 bases from J, with 11 bases in between. The CDR3 spans 16 residues. Germline values: CDR1 SEHNR, CDR2 FQNEAQ (reference sequence).

The CDR3 nucleotides are TGTGCCAGCAGCCAGCAGGCCAACACTGAAGCTTTCTTT. Encoded protein: CASSQQANTEAFF. The J gene is TRBJ1-1, the V gene TRBV6-5; D not certain. Germline V lookup: CDR1 MNHEY, CDR2 SVGAGI. This CDR3 is 13 amino acids long. Trimming shortened V by 6 bases and J by 2 bases, and 10 bases separated the two germline ends.

The chain joins TRBV9 to TRBJ2-4; 7 nucleotides match TRBD2. There are 18 residues in the CDR3. Germline V gives CDR1 SGDLS, CDR2 YYNGEE. J gave up 0 bases and V 4 bases, and 13 bases lay outside the gene matches. The CDR3 sequence: CASSPEGGRVLAKNIQYF. CDR3 DNA: TGTGCCAGCAGCCCCGAGGGTGGGAGGGTCTTAGCCAAAAACATTCAGTACTTC.